The 32 T cell receptor beta chains reported below all come from one sample, sequenced in a study of T cell responses to AZD1222 COVID-19 vaccine. The table came from immunoSEQ multiplex PCR; TCRdb's copy has only in-frame clones and leaves some out. The table records approximately 150,000 clones, 75% to 90% of them present only once. Sequencing was performed on peripheral blood, taken on day 0 of AZD1222 vaccination. The source of these receptors is an adult in good health.

This chain's CDR3 is CASSYSPWDSNQPQHF. Written as DNA, the CDR3 is TGTGCCAGCAGTTATTCCCCATGGGATAGCAATCAGCCCCAGCATTTT. The chain has TRBV6-2 or TRBV6-3 and TRBJ1-5; D uncertain. The germline V and J ends were trimmed by 3 bases and 0 bases, with 12 bases remaining between them. This CDR3 is 16 amino acids long. The germline CDR1 and CDR2 sequences are MNHEY and SVGEGT.

Here the CDR3 DNA reads TGTGCCAGCAATTTTGCACCGCAGGGTGGAGGCTACACCTTC. Translated: CASNFAPQGGGYTF. V and J are TRBV6-5 and TRBJ1-2; perhaps TRBD1 as D (5 bases). This CDR3 is built from 14 residues. Germline CDR1 is MNHEY and CDR2 is SVGAGI. Trimming stripped 7 bases from V and 8 bases from J, with 20 bases between.

The chain links TRBV2 to TRBJ2-1; no firm D call. Per the germline V gene, CDR1 is SNHLY and CDR2 is FYNNEI. This CDR3 has 13 amino acids. The V and J ends lost 0 bases and 6 bases respectively, with 6 bases between them. The CDR3 spells CASSEARSNEQFF. In DNA, the CDR3 is TGTGCCAGCAGTGAAGCCCGGAGCAATGAGCAGTTCTTC.

The CDR3 here is CASSRSGPVEQYF. The CDR3 coding sequence is TGTGCCAGCAGTAGGTCCGGGCCGGTGGAGCAGTACTTC. The chain uses TRBV27 and TRBJ2-7; the D is unclear. The CDR3 consists of 13 residues. Trimming removed 5 bases at V and 7 bases at J, with 15 bases between. The germline V gene encodes CDR1 MNHEY and CDR2 SMNVEV (reference sequence).

V is TRBV19 and J is TRBJ1-5; the D is unclear. Looked up from germline, CDR1 is LNHDA and CDR2 is SQIVND (reference sequence). V lost 5 bases and J lost 4, with 18 bases in between. The CDR3 has 16 residues. This chain's CDR3 is CASSVEGRFSNQPQHF. The CDR3 DNA is TGTGCCAGTAGTGTCGAAGGACGATTTTCAAATCAGCCCCAGCATTTT.

The genes are TRBV4-1 and TRBJ1-2, with 7 bases aligning to TRBD1. V was pared by 0 bases and J by 5 bases, with 9 bases of the junction left unmatched. The CDR3 sequence is 16 residues long. Germline assignment: CDR1 MGHRA and CDR2 YSYEKL. CDR3 nucleotides: TGCGCCAGCAGCCAAGATAGGGGACAGAGCTCGTATGGCTACACCTTC. Protein product: CASSQDRGQSSYGYTF.

The chain recombines TRBV9 with TRBJ1-4; possible D gene TRBD1, 5 bases. Germline assignment: CDR1 SGDLS and CDR2 YYNGEE. This CDR3 is built from 14 residues. V lost 3 bases to trimming and J lost 8 bases, with 14 bases between them. CDR3 nucleotide sequence: TGTGCCAGCAGCGCGCTGGGACGGGGAGAAAAACTGTTTTTT. Translated, it gives CASSALGRGEKLFF.

The chain has TRBV7-7 and TRBJ2-1; D remains unclear. Germline V gives CDR1 SSHAT, CDR2 FNYEAQ (reference sequence). Between the trimmed V and J ends, which lost 0 bases and 6 bases, there was a span of 12 bases. The CDR3 loop spans 15 amino acids. The CDR3 nucleotides are TGTGCCAGCAGCTTAGCACCCACCTCGGGCAATGAGCAGTTCTTC. This encodes CASSLAPTSGNEQFF.

The rearrangement joins TRBV19 to TRBJ1-1; the D gene is possibly TRBD1 (5 bases). This CDR3 spans 16 amino acids. CDR1 is LNHDA and CDR2 is SQIVND in the germline V gene (reference sequence). Trimming took off 5 bases at V and 4 bases at J, with 20 bases between the two ends. This CDR3 reads CASSRPRGVGGTEAFF. The CDR3 DNA is TGTGCCAGTAGTCGTCCTCGGGGGGTTGGGGGCACTGAAGCTTTCTTT. Full variable domain (remainder filled in from reference TRBV19 and TRBJ1-1): DGGITQSPKYLFRKEGQNVTLSCEQNLNHDAMYWYRQDPGQGLRLIYYSQIVNDFQKGDIAEGYSVSREKKESFPLTVTSAQKNPTAFYLCASSRPRGVGGTEAFFGQGTRLTVV.

The chain links TRBV6-1 to TRBJ1-2, with a weak D call TRBD1 (5 bases). The V gene lost 2 bases and the J gene lost 8 bases, with 9 bases spanning the gap. CDR1 MNHNS and CDR2 SASEGT come from the germline V gene. The CDR3 length is 12 residues. CDR3 nucleotides: TGTGCCAGCAGTGAAAGGGGCACCGGCTACACCTTC. Protein: CASSERGTGYTF.

The rearrangement uses TRBV6-4 and TRBJ2-1; 8 bases fit TRBD1. The CDR3 is 14 residues long. Trimming cost V 5 bases and J 3 bases; bases outside gene matches: 3. The germline CDR1 and CDR2 sequences are MRHNA and SNTAGT. CDR3 nucleotides: TGTGCCAGCAGTAAAGACAGGGGCTACAATGAGCAGTTCTTC. Translating it yields CASSKDRGYNEQFF.

CDR3 sequence (DNA): TGCGCCAGCAGCTTGGCACTAGCGTTAAACAATGAGCAGTTCTTC. It yields the protein CASSLALALNNEQFF. The chain recombines TRBV5-1 with TRBJ2-1, with TRBD2 matching over 7 bases. CDR3 length equals 15 residues. V gave up 0 bases and J gave up 5 bases; unmatched junction bases: 5. The germline V gene encodes CDR1 SGHRS and CDR2 YFSETQ. Together with reference TRBV5-1 and TRBJ2-1, the CDR3 gives the full variable domain: KAGVTQTPRYLIKTRGQQVTLSCSPISGHRSVSWYQQTPGQGLQFLFEYFSETQRNKGNFPGRFSGRQFSNSRSEMNVSTLELGDSALYLCASSLALALNNEQFFGPGTRLTVL.

The CDR3 loop is CASSQTGATNEKLFF. The CDR3 DNA reads TGCGCCAGCAGTCAGACAGGTGCAACTAATGAAAAACTGTTTTTT. The J gene is TRBJ1-4, the V gene TRBV5-1; D might be TRBD1 (6 bases). CDR1 and CDR2 from the germline V gene are SGHRS and YFSETQ. CDR3 length equals 15 residues. V shed 5 bases and J shed 0 bases, with 11 bases lying between them.

The genes are TRBV10-3 and TRBJ1-5; 7 positions agree with TRBD1. V gave up 3 bases and J gave up 4 bases; unmatched junction bases: 12. From germline, CDR1 is ENHRY and CDR2 SYGVKD. CDR3 size: 17 residues. The CDR3 sequence is CAISEEGGQRGNQPQHF. The CDR3, as DNA: TGTGCCATCAGTGAAGAGGGGGGACAGCGAGGGAATCAGCCCCAGCATTTT.

The genes are TRBV9 and TRBJ1-2; TRBD1 aligns across 10 bases. The length of the CDR3 is 16 residues. Germline loops: CDR1 SGDLS, CDR2 YYNGEE. The ends lost 0 bases at V and 6 bases at J; junction bases unmatched: 8. CDR3 in DNA: TGTGCCAGCAGCGTAGCTACGGGACAGGGGTGGAATGGCTACACCTTC. Translation gives CASSVATGQGWNGYTF.

The rearrangement uses TRBV2 and TRBJ2-7; D may be TRBD1 or TRBD2 (5 bases each). The ends were cut back, 10 bases at V and 2 bases at J, with 12 bases in the middle. The CDR3 sequence is 12 residues long. CDR1 and CDR2 from the germline V gene are SNHLY and FYNNEI. CDR3 loop: CATLGETYEQYF. The CDR3 DNA sequence: TGTGCCACCTTGGGGGAAACCTACGAGCAGTACTTC.

The J gene is TRBJ1-5, the V gene TRBV28, with TRBD1 matching over 9 bases. This CDR3 is built from 15 residues. V shed 6 bases and J 2 bases; nucleotides not matched to a gene: 5. The V gene's germline CDR1 is MDHEN and CDR2 SYDVKM. DNA for the CDR3: TGTGCCAGCAGCCCGGGACAGGGCGGCAATCAGCCCCAGCATTTT. It is translated as CASSPGQGGNQPQHF.

This chain uses TRBV6-5 with TRBJ1-4; 7 bases map to TRBD1. V shed 7 bases, J shed 7 bases, and the junction held 9 bases outside the gene matches. Germline values: CDR1 MNHEY, CDR2 SVGAGI. This CDR3 region has 14 residues. The CDR3, as DNA: TGTGCCAGCAACTTCGACAGGGAAGGTGAAAAACTGTTTTTT. Translating gives CASNFDREGEKLFF.

The chain employs TRBV12-5 and TRBJ2-7; D is perhaps TRBD2 (5 bases). The germline CDR1 and CDR2 sequences are LGHNT and FRNRAP. Trimming cost V 4 bases and J 0 bases, with 31 bases left between them. CDR3 size: 21 residues. This CDR3 is CASGSPAEAETSKLNSYEQYF. The DNA for the CDR3 is TGTGCTAGTGGTTCTCCCGCAGAAGCGGAAACTTCAAAACTAAACTCCTACGAGCAGTACTTC.

This rearrangement joins TRBV27 to TRBJ2-1; TRBD1 matches 12 bases. This CDR3 contains 16 residues. Germline-derived CDR1 and CDR2 are MNHEY and SMNVEV (reference sequence). The V gene end was trimmed by 5 bases and the J gene end by 4 bases; junction bases not matched to a gene: 6. The CDR3 bases are TGTGCCAGCAGTAAGGGACAGGGGGCGCAGTACAATGAGCAGTTCTTC. Translating it yields CASSKGQGAQYNEQFF.

This chain joins TRBV4-2 and TRBJ2-4; possibly TRBD2 for D (6 bases). Germline loops: CDR1 LGHNA, CDR2 YNFKEQ. The CDR3 covers 15 residues. V dropped 0 bases and J dropped 8 bases, with 14 bases sitting between them. Written as DNA, the CDR3 is TGTGCCAGCAGCCAAGAAAGCTGGGGGGTAGACATTCAGTACTTC. This translates into CASSQESWGVDIQYF.

The gene calls are TRBV5-1 and TRBJ2-5, with D perhaps given as TRBD1 or TRBD2 (5 bases each). This CDR3 is built from 16 residues. V lost 0 bases and J lost 4, with 16 bases in between. Germline CDR1 is SGHRS and CDR2 is YFSETQ. CDR3 sequence: CASSLGGTGGRETQYF. The CDR3 DNA reads TGCGCCAGCAGCTTGGGGGGGACCGGAGGAAGAGAGACCCAGTACTTC.

The chain carries TRBV6-2 or TRBV6-3 and TRBJ2-7; no reliable D call. The CDR3 extends over 13 amino acids. V shed 2 bases and J shed 5 bases, with 10 bases lying between them. Germline-derived CDR1 and CDR2 are MNHEY and SVGEGT. The CDR3 region is CASSYEESDEQYF. For the CDR3, the DNA is TGTGCCAGCAGTTACGAGGAGTCCGACGAGCAGTACTTC.

This sequence joins TRBV15 and TRBJ2-2; D perhaps matches TRBD2 (6 bases). Germline V gene data show CDR1 as LNHNV and CDR2 as YYDKDF (reference sequence). The V and J ends lost 0 bases and 7 bases respectively, with 12 bases between them. The CDR3 runs 15 residues. The CDR3 sequence: CATSRDRGGIGELFF. CDR3 DNA sequence: TGTGCCACCAGCAGAGATCGGGGAGGAATCGGGGAGCTGTTTTTT.

J is TRBJ1-3 and V is TRBV30, with D maybe TRBD1 (5 bases). V dropped 5 bases and J dropped 8 bases, with 10 bases sitting between them. Germline V lookup: CDR1 GTSNPN, CDR2 SVGIG (reference sequence). CDR3 length: 11 amino acids. The CDR3 nucleotides read TGTGCCTGGGGTCAACAGGACACCATATATTTT. It is translated as CAWGQQDTIYF.

The genes are TRBV28 and TRBJ1-2; 8 nucleotides match TRBD1. Germline V CDR1 and CDR2: MDHEN, SYDVKM. Trimming cost V 6 bases and J 7 bases; bases outside gene matches: 4. The CDR3 totals 12 residues. The CDR3 nucleotides read TGTGCCAGCAGCGGACAGGGTTCTGGCTACACCTTC. This translates into CASSGQGSGYTF.

The chain has TRBV6-5 and TRBJ2-7; D possibly corresponds to TRBD2 (6 bases). V lost 2 bases and J lost 5, with 16 bases in between. The CDR3 covers 15 residues. The V gene's germline CDR1 is MNHEY and CDR2 SVGAGI. Written as DNA, the CDR3 is TGTGCCAGCAGTTACGTGCGGGGAAGTTTCCACGAGCAGTACTTC. Protein product: CASSYVRGSFHEQYF.

The chain joins TRBV2 to TRBJ1-1; D is undetermined. V was pared by 2 bases and J by 0 bases, with 7 bases between. This CDR3 spans 14 amino acids. Germline CDR1 reads SNHLY; CDR2 reads FYNNEI. CDR3 nucleotide sequence: TGTGCCAGCAGTGAACACCTCATGAACACTGAAGCTTTCTTT. Protein sequence: CASSEHLMNTEAFF.

This clone appeared a single time. J is TRBJ1-6 and V is TRBV27, with D possibly matching TRBD1 (5 bases). Trimming pared 6 bases from V and 5 bases from J, leaving 20 bases between. Germline CDR1 MNHEY, CDR2 SMNVEV (reference sequence). This CDR3 comprises 17 residues. The CDR3 reads CASRPLPGGLDNSPLHF. The CDR3 region has the DNA TGTGCCAGCAGGCCCCTACCCGGGGGTCTCGATAATTCACCCCTCCACTTT.

The CDR3 is CASSFLNSPLHF. CDR3 nucleotides: TGTGCCAGCAGCTTCTTGAATTCACCCCTCCACTTT. The V call is TRBV5-4, the J call TRBJ1-6, with D uncertain. This CDR3 region has 12 residues. The V gene lost 2 bases and the J gene lost 7 bases, with 4 bases spanning the gap. The germline gives CDR1 SGHNT, CDR2 YYREEE (reference sequence).

The chain recombines TRBV18 with TRBJ1-3, with a tentative D call TRBD1 (5 bases). The CDR3 length is 16 residues. Trimming left V 0 bases short and J 0 bases short, with 9 bases between. Germline CDR1 KGHSH, CDR2 LQKENI. CDR3 in DNA: TGTGCCAGCTCACCACCCCAGGGCCACTCTGGAAACACCATATATTTT. This codes for CASSPPQGHSGNTIYF. Together with reference TRBV18 and TRBJ1-3, the CDR3 gives the full variable domain: NAGVMQNPRHLVRRRGQEARLRCSPMKGHSHVYWYRQLPEEGLKFMVYLQKENIIDESGMPKERFSAEFPKEGPSILRIQQVVRGDSAAYFCASSPPQGHSGNTIYFGEGSWLTVV.

In its sample, this clone was seen a few times. The CDR3 is CASSLSSRVGGYTF. The DNA for the CDR3 is TGTGCCAGCAGTTTATCGTCCAGGGTCGGAGGCTACACCTTC. V and J are TRBV28 and TRBJ1-2; D might be TRBD1 (5 bases). In germline, CDR1 is MDHEN, CDR2 SYDVKM. The germline V and J ends were trimmed by 1 base and 8 bases, with 14 bases remaining between them. The CDR3 is 14 amino acids.